This T cell receptor (beta chain) came from a study of OX40 agonist ivuxolimab in advanced cancers. The study in broad terms: Ivuxolimab was an agonistic, fully human IgG2 monoclonal antibody directed against OX40 (CD134), a costimulatory receptor. Intravenous ivuxolimab was administered to patients every 2 weeks at six dose levels: 0.01, 0.1, 0.3, 1.5, 3 and 10 mg/kg. Of the approximately 54 patients in dose escalation, about 20 had hepatocellular carcinoma, approximately 15 had melanoma, 9 had renal cell carcinoma and 9 had head and neck cancer. The dose-escalation cohort was 82.7% male with a mean age of about 58 years, ranging from about 20 to 85. Patients were allowed to have had prior anti-PD-1, anti-PD-L1 or anti-CTLA-4 therapy, and around 41% of the dose-escalation patients had previously received checkpoint inhibitors. Partial responses occurred in three dose-escalation patients, of whom one had hepatocellular carcinoma and two had cutaneous melanoma. The purpose of peripheral TCRbeta sequencing was to test whether ivuxolimab changed TCR sequence diversity and led to clonal T-cell expansion. The monotherapy dose-escalation portion (N = 52 patients) of the phase I ivuxolimab trial is reported in the paper.

Genomic DNA was extracted from sorted cells for sequencing of the TCRbeta CDR3 region. The immunoSEQ Assay was used for sequencing of TCRbeta CDR3 regions. This immuneACCESS table, as held by TCRdb, lists in-frame sequences with V and J called but not all clones. Of the missing ones, under half trace to an unresolved V gene in checked studies; the others have no known cause. The sample table records about 12,000 clones; approximately 78% of these occur just once. The biggest ten clones account for about an eighth of the sample. V is pared back by 3 bases and J by 1 base, with 6 bases lying between the germline termini. Reading the germline V gene gives CDR1 KGHSH and CDR2 LQKENI. The CDR3 numbers 14 residues from cysteine through phenylalanine. Only the CDR3 region is kept as DNA, spanning 42 bases read in frame from base 1. In regard to this clone: Its cognate antigen has yet to be identified. Nothing much larger sits one base from this clone, and base qualities are not available.

The trial excluded patients who had a history of autoimmune disease or who were on systemic immunosuppression. In every dose cohort, peripheral blood was drawn for TCR sequencing at baseline, cycle 4 day 1, and cycle 7 day 1. The samples were taken from a phase I, first-in-human, multicenter, open-label dose-escalation trial of ivuxolimab. Adults with locally advanced or metastatic head and neck squamous cell, hepatocellular, melanoma or renal cell carcinoma were enrolled in the trial. Before TCR sequencing, CD4+ and CD8+ T cells were separately sorted from peripheral blood. Points the paper makes about the study in general: The antigen specificity of the clonally expanded peripheral T cells was not determined. In the 0.1-3.0 mg/kg groups, partial responders had among the lowest normalized peripheral clonal expansion, particularly in CD8+ T cells. Low levels of normalized T-cell clonal expansion were also seen in some patients who did not respond. After ivuxolimab, more expanded clones were found on average in CD8+ T cells than in CD4+ T cells. Clonal expansion of both CD4+ and CD8+ blood T cells was observed from baseline to week 6 at doses 0.1 to 3.0 mg/kg.

Rearrangement joined TRBV18 to TRBJ1-4, and the D gene may be TRBD1, 5 bases matching. Sample: CD4+ or CD8+ T cells sorted from blood, taken in a trial of the OX40 agonist ivuxolimab. This TCR derives from an adult with an advanced solid tumor such as melanoma, head and neck, liver or kidney cancer. The DNA sequence is given as TGTGCCAGCTCACCGGGGGGAACTAATGAAAAACTGTTTTTT. Protein translation: CASSPGGTNEKLFF.